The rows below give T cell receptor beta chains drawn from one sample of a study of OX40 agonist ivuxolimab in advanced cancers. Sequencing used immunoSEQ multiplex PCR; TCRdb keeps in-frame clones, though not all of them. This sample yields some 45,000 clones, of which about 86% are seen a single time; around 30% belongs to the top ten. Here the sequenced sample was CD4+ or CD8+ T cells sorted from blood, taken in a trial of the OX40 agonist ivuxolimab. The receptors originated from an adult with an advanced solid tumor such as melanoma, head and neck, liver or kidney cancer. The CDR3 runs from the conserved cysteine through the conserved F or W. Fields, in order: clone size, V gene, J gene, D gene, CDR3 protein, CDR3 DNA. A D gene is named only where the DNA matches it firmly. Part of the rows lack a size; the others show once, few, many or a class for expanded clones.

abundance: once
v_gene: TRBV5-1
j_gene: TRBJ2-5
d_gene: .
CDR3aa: CASSPGTGETQYF
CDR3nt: TGCGCCAGCAGCCCCGGAACAGGGGAGACCCAGTACTTC

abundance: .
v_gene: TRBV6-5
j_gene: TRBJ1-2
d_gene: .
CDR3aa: CASSEGYGYTF
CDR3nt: TGTGCCAGCAGTGAGGGGTATGGCTACACCTTC

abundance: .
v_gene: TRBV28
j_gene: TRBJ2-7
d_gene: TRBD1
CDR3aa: CASSPSDRGEQYF
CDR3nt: TGTGCCAGCAGTCCCTCCGACAGGGGCGAGCAGTACTTC

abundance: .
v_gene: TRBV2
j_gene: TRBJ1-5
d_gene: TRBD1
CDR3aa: CASSIDRAEPQHF
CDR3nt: TGTGCCAGCAGTATAGACAGGGCTGAGCCCCAGCATTTT

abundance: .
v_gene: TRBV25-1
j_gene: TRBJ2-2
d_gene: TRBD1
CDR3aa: CASGTVNTGELFF
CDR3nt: TGTGCCAGCGGGACAGTGAACACCGGGGAGCTGTTTTTT

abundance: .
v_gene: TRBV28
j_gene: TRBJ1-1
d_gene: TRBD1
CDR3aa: CASMTGRTEAFF
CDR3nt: TGTGCCAGCATGACAGGGAGGACTGAAGCTTTCTTT

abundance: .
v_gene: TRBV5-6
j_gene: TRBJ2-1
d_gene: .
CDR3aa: CASRPSGSSSYNEQFF
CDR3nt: TGTGCCAGCAGGCCAAGCGGGTCGAGCTCCTACAATGAGCAGTTCTTC

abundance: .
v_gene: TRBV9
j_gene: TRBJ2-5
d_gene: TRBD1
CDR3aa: CASSKGRGRETQYF
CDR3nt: TGTGCCAGCAGCAAAGGAAGGGGGCGAGAGACCCAGTACTTC

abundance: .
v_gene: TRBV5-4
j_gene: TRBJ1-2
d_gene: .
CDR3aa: CASSLGSRGSYGYTF
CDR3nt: TGTGCCAGCAGCTTGGGTAGCCGGGGATCCTATGGCTACACCTTC

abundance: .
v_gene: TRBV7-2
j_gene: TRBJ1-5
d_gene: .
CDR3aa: CASSLGRGGNQPQHF
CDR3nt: TGTGCCAGCAGCTTGGGTCGGGGGGGGAATCAGCCCCAGCATTTT

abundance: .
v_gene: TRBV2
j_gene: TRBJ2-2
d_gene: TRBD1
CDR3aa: CASSRTGDETGELFF
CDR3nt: TGTGCCAGCAGTCGGACAGGGGACGAAACCGGGGAGCTGTTTTTT

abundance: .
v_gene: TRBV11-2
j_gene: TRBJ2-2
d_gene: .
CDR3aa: CAAGGPNTGELFF
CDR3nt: TGTGCCGCGGGCGGGCCTAACACCGGGGAGCTGTTTTTT

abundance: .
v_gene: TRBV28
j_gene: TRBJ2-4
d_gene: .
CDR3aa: CASSLGLAKNIQYF
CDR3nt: TGTGCCAGCAGTTTAGGACTAGCCAAAAACATTCAGTACTTC

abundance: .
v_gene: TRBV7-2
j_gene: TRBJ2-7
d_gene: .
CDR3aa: CASSLGLSRDYEQYF
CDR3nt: TGTGCCAGCAGCTTGGGACTTTCCCGCGACTACGAGCAGTACTTC

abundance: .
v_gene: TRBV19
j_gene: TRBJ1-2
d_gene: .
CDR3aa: CASRSGPANYGYTF
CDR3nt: TGTGCCAGTAGGTCGGGGCCGGCGAACTATGGCTACACCTTC

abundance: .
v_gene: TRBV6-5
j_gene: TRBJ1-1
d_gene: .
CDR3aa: CASSTSGRGTEAFF
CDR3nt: TGTGCCAGCAGTACATCAGGGCGGGGGACTGAAGCTTTCTTT

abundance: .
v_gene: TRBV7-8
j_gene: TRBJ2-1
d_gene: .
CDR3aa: CASTITLLRNEQFF
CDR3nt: TGTGCCAGCACTATAACCCTACTCCGGAATGAGCAGTTCTTC

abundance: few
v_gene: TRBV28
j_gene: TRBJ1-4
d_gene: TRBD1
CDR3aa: CASSLGGQGPEKLFF
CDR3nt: TGTGCCAGCAGTTTAGGAGGACAGGGCCCCGAAAAACTGTTTTTT

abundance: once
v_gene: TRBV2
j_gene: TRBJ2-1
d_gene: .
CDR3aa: CASSATLGSNEQFF
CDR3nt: TGTGCCAGCAGCGCTACGCTAGGCTCTAATGAGCAGTTCTTC

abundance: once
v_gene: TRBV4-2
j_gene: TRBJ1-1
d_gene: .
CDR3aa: CASSQDSIYTWLNTEAFF
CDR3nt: TGTGCCAGCAGCCAAGATTCCATCTATACATGGCTGAACACTGAAGCTTTCTTT

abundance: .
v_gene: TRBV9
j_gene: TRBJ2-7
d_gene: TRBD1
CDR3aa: CASSVRDRAYEQYF
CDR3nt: TGTGCCAGCAGCGTCCGGGACAGGGCATACGAGCAGTACTTC

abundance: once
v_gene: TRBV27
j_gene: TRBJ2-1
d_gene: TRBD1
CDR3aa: CASSQDRGLNHNEQFF
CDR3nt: TGTGCCAGCAGTCAAGACAGGGGTTTAAATCACAATGAGCAGTTCTTC

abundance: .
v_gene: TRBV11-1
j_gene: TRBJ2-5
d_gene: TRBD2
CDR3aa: CASSFSREGLEQYF
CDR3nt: TGTGCCAGCAGCTTTTCGCGGGAGGGTCTTGAGCAGTACTTC

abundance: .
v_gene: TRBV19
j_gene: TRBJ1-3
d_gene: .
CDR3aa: CASTFNEANTIYF
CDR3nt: TGTGCCAGTACATTCAACGAAGCGAACACCATATATTTT

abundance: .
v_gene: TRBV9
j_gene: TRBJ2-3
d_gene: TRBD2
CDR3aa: CASRPGLAAMDTQYF
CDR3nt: TGTGCCAGCAGGCCCGGGCTAGCGGCCATGGATACGCAGTATTTT

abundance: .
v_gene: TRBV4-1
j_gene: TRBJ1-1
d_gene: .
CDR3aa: CASSQGAVGGASEAFF
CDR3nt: TGCGCCAGCAGCCAAGGGGCCGTAGGAGGGGCCTCTGAAGCTTTCTTT

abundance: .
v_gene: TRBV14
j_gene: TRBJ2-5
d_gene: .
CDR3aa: CASSQEKSSSAGRETQYF
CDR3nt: TGTGCCAGCAGCCAAGAGAAGTCTTCCTCGGCGGGGAGAGAGACCCAGTACTTC

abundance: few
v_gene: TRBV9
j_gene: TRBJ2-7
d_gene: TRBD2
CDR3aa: CASSPRTSGGASSYEQYF
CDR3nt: TGTGCCAGCAGCCCCCGGACTAGCGGGGGGGCCAGCTCCTACGAGCAGTACTTC

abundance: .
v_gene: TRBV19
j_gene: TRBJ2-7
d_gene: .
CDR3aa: CASSMLASYEQYF
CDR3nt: TGTGCCAGTAGTATGCTAGCGAGCTACGAGCAGTACTTC

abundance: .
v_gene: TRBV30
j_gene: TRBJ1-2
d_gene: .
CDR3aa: CAWSVGSTNYGYTF
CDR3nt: TGTGCCTGGAGTGTAGGATCTACTAACTATGGCTACACCTTC

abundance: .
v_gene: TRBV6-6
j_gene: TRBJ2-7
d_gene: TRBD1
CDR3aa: CASRLTGDSYEQYF
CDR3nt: TGTGCCAGCAGGCTGACAGGGGACTCCTACGAGCAGTACTTC

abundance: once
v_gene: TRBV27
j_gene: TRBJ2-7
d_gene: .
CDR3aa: CASSPREGGLNYEQYF
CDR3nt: TGTGCCAGCAGCCCCCGTGAGGGGGGTCTCAATTACGAGCAGTACTTC

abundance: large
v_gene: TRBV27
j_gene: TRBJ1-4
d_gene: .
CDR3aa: CASSPDTTNEKLFF
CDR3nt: TGTGCCAGCTCCCCTGACACAACTAATGAAAAACTGTTTTTT

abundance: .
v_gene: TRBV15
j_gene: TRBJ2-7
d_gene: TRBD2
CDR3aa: CATSRGGSGISYEQYF
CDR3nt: TGTGCCACCAGCAGAGGGGGTAGCGGGATATCCTACGAGCAGTACTTC

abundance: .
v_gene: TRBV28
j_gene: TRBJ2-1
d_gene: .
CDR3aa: CASSGSTGNEQFF
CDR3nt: TGTGCCAGCAGTGGCTCGACCGGGAATGAGCAGTTCTTC

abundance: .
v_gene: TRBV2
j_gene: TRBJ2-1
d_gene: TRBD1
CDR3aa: CASRADRGAYNEQFF
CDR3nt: TGTGCCAGCAGAGCCGACAGGGGAGCCTACAATGAGCAGTTCTTC

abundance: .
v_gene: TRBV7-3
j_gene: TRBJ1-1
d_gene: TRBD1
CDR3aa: CASSLERDREAFF
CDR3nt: TGTGCCAGCAGCTTAGAAAGGGACAGGGAAGCTTTCTTT

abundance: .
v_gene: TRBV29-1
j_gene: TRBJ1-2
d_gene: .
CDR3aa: CSVEGPGGGYTF
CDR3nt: TGCAGCGTTGAAGGCCCGGGAGGTGGCTACACCTTC